Included here is one TCR beta chain sequence, with context. The data originate from a study of blood T cell repertoires in COVID-19. The data were produced by immunoSEQ multiplex PCR, yet TCRdb's version contains in-frame clones alone and is incomplete. The sample includes around 480,000 clones, approximately 86% of them seen just once. The germline V gene has CDR1 SGHRS and CDR2 YFSETQ. With 4 bases clipped from V and 3 bases from J, the junction kept 6 bases outside the gene matches. The CDR3 is made up of 16 amino acids. The receptor comes from a woman under 30 who had recovered from COVID-19. Input material: PBMCs or T cells enriched from blood (not recorded which). The chain links TRBV5-1 to TRBJ2-1, with 11 positions matching TRBD1. This chain's CDR3 is CASSTLGTGGYNEQFF. The CDR3 bases are TGCGCCAGCAGCACCTTAGGGACAGGGGGCTACAATGAGCAGTTCTTC.